This T cell receptor beta chain was found in a study of long-term antiretroviral therapy in people with HIV. Study-wide background: In the earliest collections, sampling predates the 2015 immediate-ART recommendation by about a decade. General observations from the study: Compared with controls, HIV repertoires showed narrower CDR3 length ranges.

Samples were assayed with immunoSEQ v3.0 at survey level. Sequencing used immunoSEQ multiplex PCR; TCRdb keeps in-frame clones, though not all of them. This sample has about 28,000 clones, with 75% to 90% found just once. Germline-derived CDR1 and CDR2 are LNHDA and SQIVND (reference sequence). The CDR3 loop spans 13 amino acids. Trimming stripped 2 bases from V and 0 bases from J, with 1 base between. Concerning this clone: Its antigen is unknown.

The origin of this receptor is a man between 18 and 35 years old with HIV. The source was unsorted PBMCs, collected 0.8 years before starting antiretroviral therapy. V gene TRBV19 combines with J gene TRBJ2-2; D is unclear. The CDR3 sequence is CASSIPNTGELFF. The CDR3 nucleotides read TGTGCCAGTAGTATACCGAACACCGGGGAGCTGTTTTTT.